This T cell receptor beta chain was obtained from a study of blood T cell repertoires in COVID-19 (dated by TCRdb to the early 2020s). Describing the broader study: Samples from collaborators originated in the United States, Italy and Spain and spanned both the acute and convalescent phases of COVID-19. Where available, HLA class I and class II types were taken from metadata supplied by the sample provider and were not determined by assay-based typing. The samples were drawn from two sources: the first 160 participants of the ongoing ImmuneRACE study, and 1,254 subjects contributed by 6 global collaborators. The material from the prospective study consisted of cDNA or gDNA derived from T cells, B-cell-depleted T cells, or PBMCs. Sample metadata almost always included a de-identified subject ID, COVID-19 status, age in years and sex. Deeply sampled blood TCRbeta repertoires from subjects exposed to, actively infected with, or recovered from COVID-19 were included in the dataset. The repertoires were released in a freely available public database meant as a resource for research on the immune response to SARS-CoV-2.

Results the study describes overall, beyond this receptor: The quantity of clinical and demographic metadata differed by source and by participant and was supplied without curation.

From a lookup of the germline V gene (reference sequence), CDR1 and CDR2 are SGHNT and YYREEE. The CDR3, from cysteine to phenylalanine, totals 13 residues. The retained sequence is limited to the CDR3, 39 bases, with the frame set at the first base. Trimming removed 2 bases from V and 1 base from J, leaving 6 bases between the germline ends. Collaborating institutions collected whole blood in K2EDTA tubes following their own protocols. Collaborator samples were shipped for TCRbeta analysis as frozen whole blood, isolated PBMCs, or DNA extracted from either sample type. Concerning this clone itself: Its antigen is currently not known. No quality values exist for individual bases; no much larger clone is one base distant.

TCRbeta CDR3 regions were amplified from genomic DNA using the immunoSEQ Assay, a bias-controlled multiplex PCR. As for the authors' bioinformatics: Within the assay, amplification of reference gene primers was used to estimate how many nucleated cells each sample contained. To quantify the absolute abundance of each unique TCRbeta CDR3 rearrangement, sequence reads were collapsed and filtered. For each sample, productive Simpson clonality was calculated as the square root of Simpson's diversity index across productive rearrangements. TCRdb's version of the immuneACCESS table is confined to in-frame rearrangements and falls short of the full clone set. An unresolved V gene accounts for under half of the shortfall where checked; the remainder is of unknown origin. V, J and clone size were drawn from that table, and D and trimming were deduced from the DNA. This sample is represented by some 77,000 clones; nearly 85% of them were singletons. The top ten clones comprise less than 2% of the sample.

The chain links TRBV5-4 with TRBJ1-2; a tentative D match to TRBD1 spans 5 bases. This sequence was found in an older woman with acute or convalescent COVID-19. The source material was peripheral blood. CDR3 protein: CASSFDSNYGYTF. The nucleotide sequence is TGTGCCAGCAGCTTTGACAGTAACTATGGCTACACCTTC.